This TCR beta chain was identified during a study of metastatic and nonmetastatic thyroid tumors. Study background: A comparison of repertoires was made across blood and tumor or nodule tissue from malignant and benign thyroid patients. Study-wide results and caveats: Reports indicated that malignant thyroid tumors showed significantly higher TCR beta diversity than benign nodules did, in blood and tumor.

CDR3 length: 13 residues. The V gene lost 6 bases and the J gene lost 9 bases, with 15 bases spanning the gap. Germline V gene sequence: CDR1 MNHNS, CDR2 SASEGT. As originally analysed: A papillary thyroid cancer distant-metastasis classifier was built from CDR3 differences across clinicopathological groups. TCRdb called clones again from the PCR reads with MiXCR. V and J calls and clone size were set by TCRdb, not the authors. The data contain some 22,000 clones, around a fifth of them singletons. This clone was counted only a few times. Its matching antigen is unknown. Treatment of any kind had been given to no patient before thyroid surgery.

The chain uses TRBV6-1 and TRBJ1-5; D is possibly TRBD1 (6 bases). The sequencing sample was made of tumor tissue. The origin of this receptor is a female donor with papillary thyroid cancer or a benign thyroid nodule (not recorded which). Some clones in this sample may be carry-over from other donors' samples. CDR3 DNA: TGTGCCAGCAGGCGACAGGTGGGACTGCCCCAGCATTTT. Residues: CASRRQVGLPQHF.